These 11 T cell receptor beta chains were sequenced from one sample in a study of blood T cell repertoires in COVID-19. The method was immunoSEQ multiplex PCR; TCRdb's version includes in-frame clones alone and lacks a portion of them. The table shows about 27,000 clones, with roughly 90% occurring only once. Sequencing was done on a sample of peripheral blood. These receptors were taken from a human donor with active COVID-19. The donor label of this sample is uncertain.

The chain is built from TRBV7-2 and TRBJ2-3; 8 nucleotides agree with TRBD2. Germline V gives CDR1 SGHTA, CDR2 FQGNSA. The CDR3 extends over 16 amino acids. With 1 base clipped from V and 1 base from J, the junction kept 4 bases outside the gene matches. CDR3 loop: CASSLGSGSRTDTQYF. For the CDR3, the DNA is TGTGCCAGCAGCTTAGGGAGCGGGAGTCGCACAGATACGCAGTATTTT.

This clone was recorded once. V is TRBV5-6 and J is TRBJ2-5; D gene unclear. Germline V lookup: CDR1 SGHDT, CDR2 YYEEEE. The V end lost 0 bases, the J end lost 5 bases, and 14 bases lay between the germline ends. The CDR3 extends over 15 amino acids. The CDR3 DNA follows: TGTGCCAGCAGCTTGGTTTTAGGCTTCAGGGAGACCCAGTACTTC. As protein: CASSLVLGFRETQYF.

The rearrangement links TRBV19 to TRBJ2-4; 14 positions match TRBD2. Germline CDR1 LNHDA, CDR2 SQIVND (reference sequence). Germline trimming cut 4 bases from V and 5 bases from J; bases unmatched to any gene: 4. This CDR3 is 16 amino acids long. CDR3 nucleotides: TGTGCCAGTAGTAGTGGGACTAGCGGGAGCGAAAACATTCAGTACTTC. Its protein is CASSSGTSGSENIQYF.

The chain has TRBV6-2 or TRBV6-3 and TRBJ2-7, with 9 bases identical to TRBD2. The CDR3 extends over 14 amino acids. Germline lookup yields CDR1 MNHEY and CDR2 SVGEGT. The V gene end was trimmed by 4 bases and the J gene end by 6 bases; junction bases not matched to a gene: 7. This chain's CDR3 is CASSLTETSGEQYF. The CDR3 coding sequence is TGTGCCAGCAGTTTGACCGAGACTAGCGGCGAGCAGTACTTC.

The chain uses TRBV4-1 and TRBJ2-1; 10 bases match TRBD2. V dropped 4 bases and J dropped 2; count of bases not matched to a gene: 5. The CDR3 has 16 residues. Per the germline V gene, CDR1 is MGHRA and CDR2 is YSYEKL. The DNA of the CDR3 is TGCGCCAGCAGCCTAAAAAGCGGGGGGGCCTACAATGAGCAGTTCTTC. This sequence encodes CASSLKSGGAYNEQFF.

CDR3 bases: TGTGCCAGCAGCCCAGAAGCGTCTAGCGGGGTGAGAGATACGCAGTATTTT. Its protein product is CASSPEASSGVRDTQYF. This rearrangement joins TRBV9 to TRBJ2-3, with TRBD2 matching 9 bases. J lost 5 bases, V lost 4 bases, and 14 bases had no gene match. This CDR3 region has 17 residues. Germline loops: CDR1 SGDLS, CDR2 YYNGEE.

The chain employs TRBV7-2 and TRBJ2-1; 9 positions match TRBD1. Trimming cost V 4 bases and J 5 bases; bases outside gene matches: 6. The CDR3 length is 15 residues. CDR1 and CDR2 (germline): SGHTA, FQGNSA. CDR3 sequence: CASSYDRGGNNEQFF. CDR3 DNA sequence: TGTGCCAGCAGCTACGACAGGGGGGGTAACAATGAGCAGTTCTTC.

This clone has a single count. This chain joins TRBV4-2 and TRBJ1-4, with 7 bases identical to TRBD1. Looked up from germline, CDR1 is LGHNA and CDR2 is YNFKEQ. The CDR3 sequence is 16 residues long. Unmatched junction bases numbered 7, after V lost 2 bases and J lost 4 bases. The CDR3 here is CASSQPDRVFNEKLFF. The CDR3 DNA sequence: TGTGCCAGCAGCCAACCTGACAGGGTGTTTAATGAAAAACTGTTTTTT.

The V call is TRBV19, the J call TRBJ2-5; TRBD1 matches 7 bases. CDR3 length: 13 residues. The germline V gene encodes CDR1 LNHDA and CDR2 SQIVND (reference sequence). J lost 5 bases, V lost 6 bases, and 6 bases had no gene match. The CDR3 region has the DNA TGTGCCAGTAGCCCGACAGGGCGTGAGACCCAGTACTTC. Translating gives CASSPTGRETQYF.

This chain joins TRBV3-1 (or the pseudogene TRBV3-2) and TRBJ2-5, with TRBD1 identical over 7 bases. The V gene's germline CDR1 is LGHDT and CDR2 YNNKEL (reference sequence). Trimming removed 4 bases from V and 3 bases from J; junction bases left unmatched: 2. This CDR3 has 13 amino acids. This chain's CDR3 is CASSRDSEETQYF. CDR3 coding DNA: TGTGCCAGCAGCCGGGACAGCGAAGAGACCCAGTACTTC.

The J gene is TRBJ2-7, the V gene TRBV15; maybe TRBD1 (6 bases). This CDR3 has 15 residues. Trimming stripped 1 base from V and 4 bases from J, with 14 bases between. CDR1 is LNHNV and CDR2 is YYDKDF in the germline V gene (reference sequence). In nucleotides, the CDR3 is TGTGCCACCAGCAGAGTCTCAAGCAGGGGATACGAGCAGTACTTC. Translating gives CATSRVSSRGYEQYF.